These T cell receptor beta chains were read from a single sample in a study of blood T cell repertoires in COVID-19. The assay was immunoSEQ multiplex PCR, and TCRdb's table has in-frame clones only and misses some. The data show over 250,000 clones, roughly 90% seen once. The sequenced sample was PBMCs or T cells enriched from blood (not recorded which). Receptor source: a woman younger than 30 who had recovered from COVID-19. Each CDR3 is given with its conserved first and last residue. D genes are given only for firm matches.

CDR3 protein	CDR3 DNA	V gene	J gene	D gene
CSVEGQGNTEAFF	TGCAGCGTTGAGGGACAGGGGAACACTGAAGCTTTCTTT	TRBV29-1	TRBJ1-1	TRBD1
CASSQDPGQSEQYF	TGCGCCAGCAGCCAAGATCCGGGACAGTCCGAGCAGTACTTC	TRBV4-1	TRBJ2-7	TRBD1
CASSHLAKSSYEQYF	TGTGCCAGCAGTCACCTAGCGAAGAGCTCCTACGAGCAGTACTTC	TRBV3-1/TRBV3-2	TRBJ2-7	NA
CASSPRTGGVAFF	TGCGCCAGCAGCCCAAGGACAGGGGGCGTAGCTTTCTTT	TRBV5-1	TRBJ1-1	TRBD1
CASGPENTEAFF	TGTGCCAGCGGGCCGGAGAACACTGAAGCTTTCTTT	TRBV28	TRBJ1-1	NA
CASSVTGRNYGYTF	TGTGCCAGCAGCGTCACCGGGAGAAACTATGGCTACACCTTC	TRBV2	TRBJ1-2	NA
CASSSTGSSSYEQYF	TGTGCCAGCAGCTCGACAGGTTCTAGCTCCTACGAGCAGTACTTC	TRBV13	TRBJ2-7	NA
CASSLAYSISYEQYF	TGTGCCAGCAGCTTAGCGTACTCGATCTCCTACGAGCAGTACTTC	TRBV7-9	TRBJ2-7	NA
CASSLRGREYGQYF	TGTGCCAGCAGCTTAAGAGGGCGGGAGTACGGGCAGTACTTC	TRBV5-6	TRBJ2-7	TRBD2
CASASGGASDTQYF	TGTGCCAGCGCATCGGGGGGTGCCTCAGATACGCAGTATTTT	TRBV7-2	TRBJ2-3	TRBD2
CSASSGGVSTDTQYF	TGCAGCGCCAGTAGCGGGGGCGTTAGCACAGATACGCAGTATTTT	TRBV29-1	TRBJ2-3	TRBD2